What follows describes a single TCR beta chain. The antigen is undetermined. The source of the sample is a study of OX40 agonist ivuxolimab in advanced cancers. Looked up from germline, CDR1 is SQVTM and CDR2 is ANQGSEA. This CDR3 has 13 residues. The V and J ends lost 6 bases and 13 bases, in that order; junction bases with no gene match: 15. The method was immunoSEQ multiplex PCR; TCRdb's version includes in-frame clones alone and lacks a portion of them. The table records 30,000 to 40,000 clones, roughly 89% of them present only once. Study-wide results and limits: At 0.1 to 3.0 mg/kg and by week 6, clonal expansion occurred in CD4+ and CD8+ blood T cells.

The receptor was isolated from an adult with an advanced solid tumor such as melanoma, head and neck, liver or kidney cancer. This material consisted of CD4+ or CD8+ T cells sorted from blood, taken in a trial of the OX40 agonist ivuxolimab. The V call is TRBV29-1, the J call TRBJ2-3; 8 bases map to TRBD2. Written as DNA, the CDR3 is TGCAGCGTGCCCGGTGGAGCGGGAGTAGAGGAGTATTTT. Its protein is CSVPGGAGVEEYF.